These 10 T cell receptor beta chains share one sample of origin, sequenced in a study of CD8 T cells in Susac syndrome. Reverse transcription used roughly 0.45 to 1 ug RNA and random hexamers. TCRdb itself ran the immunoSEQ multiplex PCR reads through MiXCR, one entry per CDR3 protein. The sample lists approximately 190,000 distinct CDR3 sequences, 95% occurring once. Sample: CD8+ T cells from PBMCs. The receptors shown here come from a human donor with Susac syndrome.

This rearrangement joins TRBV5-6 to TRBJ2-1, with 9 bases lining up with TRBD1. CDR1 and CDR2 from the germline V gene are SGHDT and YYEEEE. The ends lost 5 bases at V and 10 bases at J; junction bases unmatched: 10. The CDR3 totals 14 residues. CDR3 amino acids: CASRPGTGIQEQFF. The CDR3 nucleotides read TGTGCCAGCAGACCCGGGACAGGGATTCAGGAGCAGTTCTTC. Based on the CDR3 plus reference TRBV5-6 and TRBJ2-1, the full variable domain is DAGVTQSPTHLIKTRGQQVTLRCSPKSGHDTVSWYQQALGQGPQFIFQYYEEEERQRGNFPDRFSGHQFPNYSSELNVNALLLGDSALYLCASRPGTGIQEQFFGPGTRLTVL.

The CDR3, as DNA: TGTGCCACCAGCTCCAGAACAGGGGACGAGCAGTACTTC. Translation gives CATSSRTGDEQYF. V is TRBV15 and J is TRBJ2-7; 7 nucleotides line up with TRBD1. Trimming removed 5 bases from V and 5 bases from J; junction bases left unmatched: 6. The CDR3 covers 13 residues. CDR1 LNHNV and CDR2 YYDKDF come from the germline V gene (reference sequence). Filled out from reference TRBV15 and TRBJ2-7, the complete variable domain reads DAMVIQNPRYQVTQFGKPVTLSCSQTLNHNVMYWYQQKSSQAPKLLFHYYDKDFNNEADTPDNFQSRRPNTSFCFLDIRSPGLGDTAMYLCATSSRTGDEQYFGPGTRLTVT.

The V gene is TRBV3-1, the J gene TRBJ2-1, with 9 bases fitting TRBD2. The CDR3 has 14 residues. Germline values: CDR1 LGHDT, CDR2 YNNKEL (reference sequence). V lost 6 bases to trimming and J lost 5 bases; unmatched junction nucleotides: 5. Here the CDR3 reads CASSRSGGNNEQFF. In DNA, the CDR3 is TGTGCCAGCAGTCGTAGCGGGGGAAACAATGAGCAGTTCTTC.

V and J are TRBV11-2 and TRBJ2-7; 7 positions agree with TRBD2. CDR1 and CDR2 (germline): SGHAT, FQNNGV. The CDR3 runs 13 residues. With V trimmed by 6 bases and J by 3 bases, 5 bases remained unmatched. This CDR3 is CASRATGGYEQYF. The CDR3 region has the DNA TGTGCCAGCAGAGCGACGGGGGGCTACGAGCAGTACTTC. Filled out from reference TRBV11-2 and TRBJ2-7, the complete variable domain reads EAGVAQSPRYKIIEKRQSVAFWCNPISGHATLYWYQQILGQGPKLLIQFQNNGVVDDSQLPKDRFSAERLKGVDSTLKIQPAKLEDSAVYLCASRATGGYEQYFGPGTRLTVT.

This chain links TRBV29-1 with TRBJ1-4; D ambiguous. The ends were cut back, 6 bases at V and 14 bases at J, with 16 bases in the middle. This CDR3 comprises 11 residues. CDR1 and CDR2 (germline): SQVTM, ANQGSEA. This CDR3 reads CSVDRGGELFF. Here the CDR3 DNA reads TGCAGCGTCGATCGGGGAGGAGAGCTGTTTTTT.

The V call is TRBV30, the J call TRBJ1-1, with unresolved D. Per the germline V gene, CDR1 is GTSNPN and CDR2 is SVGIG (reference sequence). Trimming stripped 7 bases from V and 1 base from J, with 7 bases between. The CDR3 has 11 amino acids. The CDR3 coding sequence is TGTGCCTTAGGGAGGAACACTGAAGCTTTCTTT. It yields the protein CALGRNTEAFF.

V gene TRBV4-1 combines with J gene TRBJ1-2, with a possible D match to TRBD1 (6 bases). CDR1 is MGHRA and CDR2 is YSYEKL in the germline V gene. V was cut by 4 bases and J by 8 bases, with 14 bases left in between. This CDR3 is built from 13 residues. The CDR3 region has the DNA TGCGCCAGCAGCCCGAGAGGGGGAGAAGGCTACACCTTC. Protein sequence: CASSPRGGEGYTF.

The chain carries TRBV11-2 and TRBJ2-5; D might be TRBD1 (5 bases). CDR3 length: 16 residues. Trimming pared 1 base from V and 1 base from J, leaving 13 bases between. Germline CDR1 SGHAT, CDR2 FQNNGV. The CDR3 region has the DNA TGTGCCAGCAGCTTAGTCTTCGAGACAGCCCAAGAGACCCAGTACTTC. This gives the protein CASSLVFETAQETQYF.

This sequence joins TRBV5-4 and TRBJ2-1, with D perhaps matching TRBD2 (6 bases). Trimming pared 1 base from V and 1 base from J, leaving 12 bases between. CDR1 SGHNT and CDR2 YYREEE come from the germline V gene (reference sequence). The CDR3 covers 16 residues. The CDR3 DNA reads TGTGCCAGCAGCTTGTCACTAGCTGGGTCCTACAATGAGCAGTTCTTC. It encodes CASSLSLAGSYNEQFF.

This rearrangement joins TRBV19 to TRBJ2-5, with 9 bases fitting TRBD2. The CDR3 contains 16 residues. The V segment lost 5 bases and the J segment 0 bases; nucleotides outside the gene matches: 7. CDR1 and CDR2 (germline): LNHDA, SQIVND (reference sequence). The CDR3 DNA follows: TGTGCCAGTAGTGTTCAGCGGGGGGTCTACCAAGAGACCCAGTACTTC. Protein: CASSVQRGVYQETQYF.